This TCR beta chain appears in the sequencing data of a study of blood T cell repertoires in COVID-19. CDR3 length: 15 amino acids. From germline, CDR1 is SGHVS and CDR2 FNYEAQ. The ends lost 1 base at V and 11 bases at J; junction bases unmatched: 10. The data were produced by immunoSEQ multiplex PCR, yet TCRdb's version contains in-frame clones alone and is incomplete. This table has hundreds of thousands of clones, 89% appearing once. The TCR comes from a woman aged 40 to 50 who had recovered from COVID-19. The rearrangement uses TRBV7-6 and TRBJ1-4; TRBD1 matches 7 bases. The specimen was PBMCs or T cells enriched from blood (not recorded which). CDR3 coding DNA: TGTGCCAGCAGCTTAGGGGGACAGACTGGGGGGAAACTGTTTTTT. This codes for CASSLGGQTGGKLFF.